Below, 25 T cell receptor beta chains from the same sample are listed, as sequenced in a study of cytomegalovirus exposure and HLA in healthy donors. PCR primers comprised 60 Vbeta and 13 Jbeta primers. Libraries were prepared by immunoSEQ multiplex PCR; TCRdb keeps only in-frame clonotypes and omits some of them. The profile shows around 200,000 clones, about 88% of them singletons. The sequencing sample was made of PBMCs. The source is a woman under 40 in good health and CMV-seronegative.

This chain connects TRBV7-9 to TRBJ2-2; 7 bases are shared with TRBD1. The V segment lost 11 bases and the J segment 7 bases; nucleotides outside the gene matches: 7. Germline V gene lookup returns CDR1 SEHNR and CDR2 FQNEAQ (reference sequence). The CDR3 extends over 12 amino acids. The CDR3 DNA reads as TGTGCCGTCCACAGGGGTAACGGGGAGCTGTTTTTT. Its protein product is CAVHRGNGELFF.

The CDR3 region has the DNA TGCGCCAGCACGATACGACCTAGTATGGACTCGGGGAATGGCTACACCTTC. This sequence encodes CASTIRPSMDSGNGYTF. This chain connects TRBV10-1 to TRBJ1-2; D remains unclear. The CDR3 has 17 residues. Germline V gene data show CDR1 as WNHNN and CDR2 as SYGVQD (reference sequence). Deletions cut 7 bases from V and 6 bases from J, with 27 bases between.

The V gene is TRBV29-1, the J gene TRBJ2-3, with D perhaps TRBD2 (6 bases). The germline V gene has CDR1 SQVTM and CDR2 ANQGSEA. CDR3 length equals 13 residues. The V end lost 3 bases, the J end lost 11 bases, and 18 bases lay between the germline ends. DNA of the CDR3: TGCAGCGTTGAGAGTTCGGGGTCGGGAGTGCAGTATTTT. It is translated as CSVESSGSGVQYF.

The CDR3 loop reads CASSSLAGGLYEQYF. The CDR3 DNA reads as TGTGCCAGCAGTTCCCTAGCGGGAGGGCTCTACGAGCAGTACTTC. J is TRBJ2-5 and V is TRBV27; 12 bases are shared with TRBD2. The J call is uncertain, as TRBJ2-7 better fits the DNA end. Germline assignment: CDR1 MNHEY and CDR2 SMNVEV (reference sequence). There are 15 residues in the CDR3.

The chain couples TRBV19 to TRBJ1-1; TRBD1 matches at 7 bases. V was clipped by 4 bases and J by 4 bases; unmatched bases: 6. The CDR3 is made up of 14 amino acids. Germline V gene sequence: CDR1 LNHDA, CDR2 SQIVND (reference sequence). The CDR3 protein is CASSTTGPGTEAFF. In nucleotides, the CDR3 is TGTGCCAGTAGTACGACAGGGCCCGGCACTGAAGCTTTCTTT.

This clone was seen once. The chain uses TRBV19 and TRBJ2-7, with 8 nucleotides matching TRBD1. This CDR3 spans 12 amino acids. V shed 9 bases and J 5 bases; nucleotides not matched to a gene: 6. Germline values: CDR1 LNHDA, CDR2 SQIVND (reference sequence). CDR3 DNA: TGTGCCAGAGGGACAGGAATCCACGAGCAGTACTTC. Translating gives CARGTGIHEQYF.

The J gene is TRBJ2-7, the V gene TRBV15; TRBD2 might be the D (6 bases). Germline V CDR1 and CDR2: LNHNV, YYDKDF (reference sequence). V shed 0 bases and J shed 3 bases, with 9 bases lying between them. The CDR3 spans 14 residues. The CDR3 protein is CATSRDQGGYEQYF. The CDR3 coding sequence is TGTGCCACCAGCAGAGATCAGGGAGGCTACGAGCAGTACTTC.

This chain uses TRBV19 with TRBJ1-2; 7 bases are a match to TRBD1. Trimming took 4 bases from V and 2 from J; bases not matched to a gene: 1. From germline, CDR1 is LNHDA and CDR2 SQIVND (reference sequence). The CDR3 runs 13 residues. CDR3 coding DNA: TGTGCCAGTAGTAGGGGACAGAACTATGGCTACACCTTC. Residues: CASSRGQNYGYTF.

The V gene is TRBV5-6, the J gene TRBJ2-5, with 10 bases identical to TRBD2. Near its end, the DNA agrees better with TRBJ2-7, so the J call may be wrong. CDR3 length equals 14 residues. The germline CDR1 and CDR2 sequences are SGHDT and YYEEEE. Written as DNA, the CDR3 is TGTGCCAGCAGCTTAACTAGCGGGAACTACGAGCAGTACTTC. Encoded protein: CASSLTSGNYEQYF.

The chain links TRBV4-1 to TRBJ1-5; 8 positions agree with TRBD1. The J segment lost 6 bases and the V segment lost 1 base, leaving 5 bases of the junction unmatched. The CDR3 runs to 15 residues. Germline CDR1 reads MGHRA; CDR2 reads YSYEKL. The CDR3 DNA follows: TGCGCCAGCAGCCAAGGAACAGGGGGGAGTCAGCCCCAGCATTTT. Its protein is CASSQGTGGSQPQHF.

The gene calls are TRBV7-3 and TRBJ2-1; TRBD2 might be the D (5 bases). Per germline, CDR1 SGHTA and CDR2 FQGTGA. Trimming shortened V by 5 bases and J by 1 base, and 18 bases separated the two germline ends. The CDR3 has 17 residues. CDR3 region: CASSPLDSRGSYNEQFF. The CDR3 nucleotides are TGTGCCAGCAGCCCACTCGACTCTCGAGGGTCCTACAATGAGCAGTTCTTC.

This clone was observed once. The chain carries TRBV6-5 and TRBJ2-5; weak D call: TRBD2 (6 bases). V was clipped by 6 bases and J by 8 bases, with 19 bases between them. The germline gives CDR1 MNHEY, CDR2 SVGAGI. This CDR3 contains 14 residues. CDR3 coding DNA: TGTGCCAGCAGGCCTGGGACTTCCCAACAAACCCAGTACTTC. It translates to CASRPGTSQQTQYF.

The chain combines TRBV28 with TRBJ1-2; no reliable D call. V was cut by 2 bases and J by 10 bases, with 14 bases left in between. This CDR3 has 13 amino acids. Per germline, CDR1 MDHEN and CDR2 SYDVKM. CDR3 in DNA: TGTGCCAGCAGTTTACCTGATTCTCTATCCTACACCTTC. Protein sequence: CASSLPDSLSYTF.

The chain is built from TRBV7-9 and TRBJ2-7, with 7 positions matching TRBD1. This CDR3 spans 14 amino acids. The trim removed 3 bases at V and 2 bases at J, leaving 4 bases unmatched. Germline CDR1 reads SEHNR; CDR2 reads FQNEAQ (reference sequence). CDR3 coding DNA: TGTGCCAGCAGCTTCCAGGGGGTTACCTACGAGCAGTACTTC. This translates into CASSFQGVTYEQYF.

Only one count was recorded for this clone. The chain carries TRBV9 and TRBJ2-2, with 7 positions matching TRBD1. This CDR3 contains 16 residues. Unmatched junction bases numbered 11, after V lost 4 bases and J lost 5 bases. CDR1 is SGDLS, CDR2 YYNGEE, per germline. The CDR3 spells CASSPRPEGATGELFF. The CDR3 region has the DNA TGTGCCAGCAGCCCCCGCCCCGAGGGGGCGACCGGGGAGCTGTTTTTT.

The table lists this clone with a count of one. The V gene is TRBV4-1, the J gene TRBJ2-5, with D unclear. Germline loops: CDR1 MGHRA, CDR2 YSYEKL. The V and J ends lost 4 bases and 3 bases respectively, with 9 bases between them. The CDR3 runs 13 residues. In nucleotides, the CDR3 is TGCGCCAGCAGCCTTCTGCGGAAAGAGACCCAGTACTTC. Its protein is CASSLLRKETQYF.

The chain combines TRBV5-8 with TRBJ1-1; D remains unclear. CDR1 SGHTS and CDR2 YDEGEE come from the germline V gene. The CDR3 length is 12 residues. Trimming took off 4 bases at V and 10 bases at J, with 14 bases between the two ends. The CDR3 reads CASSPTGRIAFF. CDR3 nucleotides: TGTGCCAGCAGCCCTACCGGGAGGATAGCTTTCTTT. The full variable domain, its missing parts supplied by reference TRBV5-8 and TRBJ1-1, is EAGVTQSPTHLIKTRGQQATLRCSPISGHTSVYWYQQALGLGLQFLLWYDEGEERNRGNFPPRFSGRQFPNYSSELNVNALELEDSALYLCASSPTGRIAFFGQGTRLTVV.

As regards this clone: The junction departs from germline at one end; a sequencing error may be responsible. CDR3 sequence reads: CASSVNSGGGTDAQYF. The CDR3, as DNA: TGTGCCAGCAGCGTAAATAGCGGAGGAGGCACAGATGCGCAGTATTTT. The rearrangement uses TRBV9 and TRBJ2-3; TRBD2 is a possible D gene (6 bases). This CDR3 has 16 residues. The germline gives CDR1 SGDLS, CDR2 YYNGEE.

CDR3 DNA: TGTGCCAGTAGTACGCAAATCTCGGGCTACGAGCAGTACTTC. Amino acid sequence: CASSTQISGYEQYF. V usage is TRBV19 and J usage is TRBJ2-7, with no clear D. Trimming took 4 bases from V and 3 from J, leaving 13 bases between them. The V gene's germline CDR1 is LNHDA and CDR2 SQIVND (reference sequence). The CDR3 length is 14 residues.

The V gene is TRBV7-9, the J gene TRBJ2-2; tentative D call: TRBD1 (6 bases). The CDR3 length is 14 residues. Germline V gene sequence: CDR1 SEHNR, CDR2 FQNEAQ (reference sequence). Trimming shortened V by 5 bases and J by 4 bases, and 11 bases separated the two germline ends. The CDR3 nucleotides read TGTGCCAGCAGCACCACAGGGTCCACCGGGGAGCTGTTTTTT. Translation: CASSTTGSTGELFF.

The chain links TRBV19 to TRBJ1-4; perhaps TRBD1 as D (6 bases). The CDR3 is 13 residues long. Germline V gene lookup returns CDR1 LNHDA and CDR2 SQIVND (reference sequence). Trimming pared 6 bases from V and 9 bases from J, leaving 14 bases between. CDR3 nucleotides: TGTGCCAGTAGCGGACAGACTCTACAAAAACTGTTTTTT. Its translation is CASSGQTLQKLFF.

The rearrangement uses TRBV2 and TRBJ1-4, with no clear D. CDR1 SNHLY and CDR2 FYNNEI come from the germline V gene. V lost 4 bases and J lost 7, with 7 bases in between. The CDR3 loop spans 12 amino acids. CDR3 sequence reads: CASSVAAEKLFF. In nucleotides, the CDR3 is TGTGCCAGCAGTGTGGCGGCTGAAAAACTGTTTTTT.

V gene TRBV18 combines with J gene TRBJ1-1, with TRBD1 as a possible D gene (5 bases). In germline, CDR1 is KGHSH, CDR2 LQKENI. This CDR3 comprises 14 residues. The V gene lost 6 bases and the J gene lost 0 bases, with 11 bases spanning the gap. CDR3 in DNA: TGTGCCAGCTCCGAGACAGTAATGAACACTGAAGCTTTCTTT. Its translation is CASSETVMNTEAFF. The full variable domain, rest sourced from reference TRBV18 and TRBJ1-1, is NAGVMQNPRHLVRRRGQEARLRCSPMKGHSHVYWYRQLPEEGLKFMVYLQKENIIDESGMPKERFSAEFPKEGPSILRIQQVVRGDSAAYFCASSETVMNTEAFFGQGTRLTVV.

V gene TRBV28 combines with J gene TRBJ1-4, with TRBD1 identical over 11 bases. The CDR3 covers 13 residues. V shed 6 bases and J 10 bases; nucleotides not matched to a gene: 4. Germline V gene sequence: CDR1 MDHEN, CDR2 SYDVKM. CDR3 in amino acids: CASRDRGLVKLFF. CDR3 nucleotide sequence: TGTGCCAGCAGGGACAGGGGGCTTGTAAAACTGTTTTTT.

The genes are TRBV4-1 and TRBJ2-3, with a tentative D call TRBD2 (6 bases). Germline lookup yields CDR1 MGHRA and CDR2 YSYEKL. The CDR3 sequence is 17 residues long. Trimming left V 2 bases short and J 0 bases short, with 15 bases between. CDR3 residues: CASSQRVSGPSTDTQYF. Here the CDR3 DNA reads TGCGCCAGCAGCCAACGGGTTAGCGGCCCTAGCACAGATACGCAGTATTTT.